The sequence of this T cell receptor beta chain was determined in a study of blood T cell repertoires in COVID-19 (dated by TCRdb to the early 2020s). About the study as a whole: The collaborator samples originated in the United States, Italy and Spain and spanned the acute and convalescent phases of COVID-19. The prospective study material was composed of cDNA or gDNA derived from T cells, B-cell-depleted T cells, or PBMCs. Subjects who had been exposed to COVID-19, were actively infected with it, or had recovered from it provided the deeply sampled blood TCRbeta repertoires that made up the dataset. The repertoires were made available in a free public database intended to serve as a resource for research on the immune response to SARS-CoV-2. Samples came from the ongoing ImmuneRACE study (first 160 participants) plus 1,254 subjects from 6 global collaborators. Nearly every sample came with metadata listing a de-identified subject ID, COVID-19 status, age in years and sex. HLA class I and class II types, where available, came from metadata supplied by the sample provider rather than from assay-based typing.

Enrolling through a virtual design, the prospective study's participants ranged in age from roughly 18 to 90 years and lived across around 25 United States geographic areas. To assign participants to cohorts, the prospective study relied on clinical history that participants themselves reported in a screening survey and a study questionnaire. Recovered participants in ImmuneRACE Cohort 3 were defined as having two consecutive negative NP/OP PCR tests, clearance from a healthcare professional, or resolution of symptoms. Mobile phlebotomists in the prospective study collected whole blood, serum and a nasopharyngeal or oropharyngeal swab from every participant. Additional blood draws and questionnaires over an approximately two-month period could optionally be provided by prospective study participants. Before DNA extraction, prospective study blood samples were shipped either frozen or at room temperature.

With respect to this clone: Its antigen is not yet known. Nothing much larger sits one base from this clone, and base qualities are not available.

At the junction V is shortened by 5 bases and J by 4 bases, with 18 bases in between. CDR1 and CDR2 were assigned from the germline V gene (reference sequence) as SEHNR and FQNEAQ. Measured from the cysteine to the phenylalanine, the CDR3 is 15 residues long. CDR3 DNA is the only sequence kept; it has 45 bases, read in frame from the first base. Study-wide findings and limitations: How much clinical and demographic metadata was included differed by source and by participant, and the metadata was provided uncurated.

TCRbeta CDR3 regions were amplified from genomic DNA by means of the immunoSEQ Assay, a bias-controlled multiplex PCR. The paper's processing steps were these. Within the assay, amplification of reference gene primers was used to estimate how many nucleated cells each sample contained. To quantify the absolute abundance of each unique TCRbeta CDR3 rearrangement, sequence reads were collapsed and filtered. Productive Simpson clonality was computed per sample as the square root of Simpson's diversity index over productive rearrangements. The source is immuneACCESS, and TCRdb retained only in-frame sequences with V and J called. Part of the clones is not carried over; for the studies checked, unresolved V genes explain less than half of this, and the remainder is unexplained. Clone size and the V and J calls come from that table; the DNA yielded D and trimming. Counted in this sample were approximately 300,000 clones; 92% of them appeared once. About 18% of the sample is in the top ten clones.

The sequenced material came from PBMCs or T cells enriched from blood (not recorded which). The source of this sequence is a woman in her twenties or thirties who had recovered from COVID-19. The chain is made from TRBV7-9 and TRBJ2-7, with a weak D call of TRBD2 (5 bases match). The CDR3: CASSHPRSGAYEQYF. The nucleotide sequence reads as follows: TGTGCCAGCAGCCACCCGAGGAGCGGAGCTTACGAGCAGTACTTC. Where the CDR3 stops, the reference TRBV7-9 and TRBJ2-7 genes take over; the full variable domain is DTGVSQNPRHKITKRGQNVTFRCDPISEHNRLYWYRQTLGQGPEFLTYFQNEAQLEKSRLLSDRFSAERPKGSFSTLEIQRTEQGDSAMYLCASSHPRSGAYEQYFGPGTRLTVT.